A single sample is the source of the 24 T cell receptor beta chains below, sequenced in a study of regulatory T cells in long-lasting Graves disease. The sample's time point: persistent/refractory GD, antithyroid drugs over 5 years with positive TRAb. Making the TCR library involved RNA that had been extracted from PBMCs. HTBI primers from iRepertoire and Arm-PCR of CDR3 regions yielded the TCR beta libraries. TCRdb re-called the multiplex PCR reads with MiXCR, one entry per CDR3 protein. The table has around 460,000 distinct CDR3 sequences, around a fifth seen once. Material: peripheral blood mononuclear cells (PBMCs), obtained when the disease was refractory, from a patient treated with antithyroid drugs. The receptors stem from a female donor with Graves disease.

The gene calls are TRBV25-1 and TRBJ2-7, with D maybe TRBD2 (6 bases). CDR3 size: 13 residues. The germline V gene encodes CDR1 MGHDK and CDR2 SYGVNS. The ends were cut back, 7 bases at V and 6 bases at J, with 16 bases in the middle. The CDR3 sequence is CASNPSREIEQYF. The CDR3 DNA follows: TGTGCCAGCAATCCATCCCGGGAGATCGAGCAGTACTTC.

This clonotype came up many times. The CDR3 region has the DNA TGTGCCAGCAGTTTAGGTCAGGGATCCTACGAGCAGTACTTC. It translates to CASSLGQGSYEQYF. The chain couples TRBV12-3 or TRBV12-4 to TRBJ2-7, with D possibly being TRBD1 (5 bases). The CDR3 length is 14 residues. V was cut by 1 base and J by 1 base, with 8 bases left in between.

This clonotype was counted between two and nine times. V is TRBV10-3 and J is TRBJ1-1; D remains ambiguous. Between the trimmed V and J ends, which lost 0 bases and 4 bases, there was a span of 6 bases. CDR1 ENHRY and CDR2 SYGVKD come from the germline V gene. The CDR3 consists of 13 residues. CDR3 DNA sequence: TGTGCCATCAGTGAGTCGGAACCCACTGAAGCTTTCTTT. It specifies CAISESEPTEAFF.

The chain joins TRBV6-5 to TRBJ1-2, with a weak D call TRBD1 (5 bases). CDR3 length equals 13 residues. The germline V and J ends were trimmed by 3 bases and 8 bases, with 13 bases remaining between them. Germline V CDR1 and CDR2: MNHEY, SVGAGI. For the CDR3, the DNA is TGTGCCAGCAGTTATGTACAGGCCGACGGCTACACCTTC. The encoded protein is CASSYVQADGYTF.

The table lists this clonotype with a few counts. This chain uses TRBV15 with TRBJ2-7; D not certain. The CDR3 contains 13 residues. Germline lookup yields CDR1 LNHNV and CDR2 YYDKDF (reference sequence). V lost 4 bases and J 7 bases, leaving 14 bases between the germline ends. CDR3 nucleotides: TGTGCCACCAGCAAGGGTGGGATATTGGAGCAGTACTTC. Translated: CATSKGGILEQYF.

This clonotype was observed a few times. J is TRBJ2-6 and V is TRBV7-9; no reliable D call. Per the germline V gene, CDR1 is SEHNR and CDR2 is FQNEAQ (reference sequence). There are 15 residues in the CDR3. The V end lost 5 bases, the J end lost 4 bases, and 12 bases lay between the germline ends. CDR3 DNA sequence: TGTGCCAGCAGCATAACAACTGCCGGGGCCAACGTCCTGACTTTC. It specifies CASSITTAGANVLTF.

The chain has TRBV7-2 and TRBJ2-7, with 10 bases aligning to TRBD2. The CDR3 covers 15 residues. Losses at the gene ends were 6 bases for V and 4 bases for J; bases not matched to a gene: 9. CDR1 and CDR2 from the germline V gene are SGHTA and FQGNSA. CDR3 sequence: CASREASGSSYEQYF. The CDR3 DNA reads TGTGCCAGCAGGGAAGCTAGCGGGAGTTCATACGAGCAGTACTTC.

This clonotype was observed a few times. One base away lies a much larger clone, so this may be a sequencing read error. The genes are TRBV6-2 or TRBV6-3 and TRBJ1-2; 8 nucleotides line up with TRBD1. The CDR3 has 14 residues. Germline lookup yields CDR1 MNHEY and CDR2 SVGEGT. V was pared by 11 bases and J by 3 bases, with 11 bases of the junction left unmatched. The CDR3 bases are TGTGCCGGCACCTCAACAGGGGGTGACTATGGCTACACCTTC. Protein: CAGTSTGGDYGYTF.

This clonotype showed up many times. J is TRBJ1-1 and V is TRBV20-1; D gene unclear. In germline, CDR1 is DFQATT, CDR2 SNEGSKA (reference sequence). The CDR3 is 15 residues long. With 0 bases removed from V and 3 bases from J, the gap between germline ends came to 14 bases. CDR3 region: CSARDLSAGYTEAFF. CDR3 DNA: TGCAGTGCTAGAGATCTTTCAGCAGGTTACACTGAAGCTTTCTTT.

This clonotype was picked up many times. J is TRBJ1-1 and V is TRBV6-2 or TRBV6-3; D is unclear. Germline V gives CDR1 MNHEY, CDR2 SVGEGT. The CDR3 has 15 amino acids. Between the trimmed V and J ends, which lost 2 bases and 1 base, there was a span of 11 bases. The CDR3 is CASSYNPAPNTEAFF. CDR3 coding DNA: TGTGCCAGCAGTTACAACCCGGCGCCGAACACTGAAGCTTTCTTT.

The V call is TRBV2, the J call TRBJ2-7; 11 bases align to TRBD2. Per the germline V gene, CDR1 is SNHLY and CDR2 is FYNNEI. J lost 4 bases, V lost 9 bases, and 5 bases had no gene match. CDR3 size: 13 residues. CDR3 region: CASLAGGRYEQYF. In DNA, the CDR3 is TGTGCCAGTCTAGCGGGGGGCCGGTACGAGCAGTACTTC.

The chain couples TRBV12-3 or TRBV12-4 to TRBJ2-5; TRBD2 aligns across 13 bases. V shed 4 bases and J 6 bases; nucleotides not matched to a gene: 8. The CDR3 has 16 residues. CDR3 loop: CASSWVTSGGRKTQYF. The CDR3 region has the DNA TGTGCCAGCAGTTGGGTGACTAGCGGGGGGAGAAAGACCCAGTACTTC.

The V gene is TRBV5-1, the J gene TRBJ2-5; D not certain. Trimming took off 2 bases at V and 3 bases at J, with 8 bases between the two ends. CDR3 length equals 13 residues. CDR1 and CDR2 from the germline V gene are SGHRS and YFSETQ. CDR3 sequence (DNA): TGCGCCAGCAGCTTCCAGGCGAAAGAGACCCAGTACTTC. Its protein product is CASSFQAKETQYF.

This clonotype was recorded many times. The genes are TRBV28 and TRBJ2-7, with D unresolved. V lost 10 bases to trimming and J lost 0 bases, with 16 bases between them. The CDR3 runs to 14 residues. The V gene's germline CDR1 is MDHEN and CDR2 SYDVKM. The CDR3, as DNA: TGTGCCACCCGTATGGGGTACAACTCCTACGAGCAGTACTTC. Its protein is CATRMGYNSYEQYF. Drawing the rest from reference TRBV28 and TRBJ2-7, the complete variable domain is DVKVTQSSRYLVKRTGEKVFLECVQDMDHENMFWYRQDPGLGLRLIYFSYDVKMKEKGDIPEGYSVSREKKERFSLILESASTNQTSMYLCATRMGYNSYEQYFGPGTRLTVT.

This clonotype has ten or more counts. V and J are TRBV6-1 and TRBJ1-1, with D possibly matching TRBD1 (5 bases). CDR1 and CDR2 from the germline V gene are MNHNS and SASEGT. V was clipped by 7 bases and J by 4 bases, with 13 bases between them. The CDR3 is 13 residues long. The CDR3, as DNA: TGTGCCAGCAATCTTGGGGGGACCACTGAAGCTTTCTTT. Amino acids: CASNLGGTTEAFF.

This clonotype came up many times. This chain joins TRBV6-5 and TRBJ1-6; D call uncertain. This CDR3 is built from 16 residues. The germline V and J ends were trimmed by 4 bases and 11 bases, with 21 bases remaining between them. Germline CDR1 is MNHEY and CDR2 is SVGAGI. CDR3 sequence: CASSSLDFRRGPPLHF. The CDR3 nucleotides read TGTGCCAGCAGTTCCCTCGACTTCCGACGTGGGCCACCCCTCCACTTT.

The rearrangement joins TRBV4-1 to TRBJ2-2, with D possibly being TRBD1 or TRBD2 (5 bases each). There are 17 residues in the CDR3. Germline values: CDR1 MGHRA, CDR2 YSYEKL. The V and J ends lost 3 bases and 7 bases respectively, with 21 bases between them. This CDR3 reads CASSQGLGGLGVGELFF. In DNA form, the CDR3 reads TGCGCCAGCAGCCAGGGTCTTGGGGGTCTAGGTGTCGGGGAGCTGTTTTTT.

This clonotype was counted between two and nine times. The V and J genes are TRBV9 and TRBJ2-1; 7 nucleotides line up with TRBD2. In germline, CDR1 is SGDLS, CDR2 YYNGEE. The CDR3 is 13 residues long. V was pared by 4 bases and J by 5 bases, with 3 bases of the junction left unmatched. The DNA for the CDR3 is TGTGCCAGCAGCCTAGCGGACGACAATGAGCAGTTCTTC. Translating it yields CASSLADDNEQFF.

This sequence joins TRBV4-1 and TRBJ1-5, with no clear D. CDR3 length equals 15 residues. Germline values: CDR1 MGHRA, CDR2 YSYEKL. The V gene lost 0 bases and the J gene lost 2 bases, with 8 bases spanning the gap. The CDR3 DNA reads TGCGCCAGCAGCCAAGACGTCAGGCGCAATCAGCCCCAGCATTTT. Its protein product is CASSQDVRRNQPQHF.

The chain is built from TRBV6-5 and TRBJ2-2; D ambiguous. V was shortened by 2 bases and J by 5 bases, with 9 bases between the two germline ends. This CDR3 has 14 residues. Germline V CDR1 and CDR2: MNHEY, SVGAGI. DNA for the CDR3: TGTGCCAGCAGTTACCCTGGAATAACCGGGGAGCTGTTTTTT. This translates into CASSYPGITGELFF.

This sequence joins TRBV15 and TRBJ1-1; 7 bases agree with TRBD1. The length of the CDR3 is 13 residues. Germline values: CDR1 LNHNV, CDR2 YYDKDF (reference sequence). Trimming removed 5 bases from V and 7 bases from J; junction bases left unmatched: 7. In DNA form, the CDR3 reads TGTGCCACCAGCGAACGGGACAGCCGTGAAGCTTTCTTT. Amino acid sequence: CATSERDSREAFF. Supplemented by reference TRBV15 and TRBJ1-1, the full variable domain reads DAMVIQNPRYQVTQFGKPVTLSCSQTLNHNVMYWYQQKSSQAPKLLFHYYDKDFNNEADTPDNFQSRRPNTSFCFLDIRSPGLGDTAMYLCATSERDSREAFFGQGTRLTVV.

In its sample, this clonotype is medium-sized. The genes are TRBV2 and TRBJ1-1; no firm D call. Germline CDR1 is SNHLY and CDR2 is FYNNEI. V lost 2 bases and J lost 5, with 9 bases in between. The CDR3 is made up of 13 amino acids. The CDR3 reads CASSESPGTEAFF. CDR3 sequence (DNA): TGTGCCAGCAGTGAATCACCTGGAACTGAAGCTTTCTTT.

The sample holds many counts of this clonotype. The V call is TRBV7-2, the J call TRBJ2-7, with D uncertain. V lost 2 bases and J 5 bases, leaving 10 bases between the germline ends. The CDR3 extends over 13 amino acids. Germline V lookup: CDR1 SGHTA, CDR2 FQGNSA. The CDR3 sequence is CASSLTRLDEQYF. CDR3 coding DNA: TGTGCCAGCAGCTTAACCCGACTGGACGAGCAGTACTTC.

This chain links TRBV11-2 with TRBJ2-7; 9 bases map to TRBD2. The CDR3 runs 15 residues. The V segment lost 4 bases and the J segment 7 bases; nucleotides outside the gene matches: 11. CDR1 and CDR2 (germline): SGHAT, FQNNGV. CDR3 DNA: TGTGCCAGCAGCTCCATAGCGGGAGAGCCGGGGGAGCAGTACTTC. It translates to CASSSIAGEPGEQYF. Complete variable domain (other parts from reference TRBV11-2 and TRBJ2-7): EAGVAQSPRYKIIEKRQSVAFWCNPISGHATLYWYQQILGQGPKLLIQFQNNGVVDDSQLPKDRFSAERLKGVDSTLKIQPAKLEDSAVYLCASSSIAGEPGEQYFGPGTRLTVT.